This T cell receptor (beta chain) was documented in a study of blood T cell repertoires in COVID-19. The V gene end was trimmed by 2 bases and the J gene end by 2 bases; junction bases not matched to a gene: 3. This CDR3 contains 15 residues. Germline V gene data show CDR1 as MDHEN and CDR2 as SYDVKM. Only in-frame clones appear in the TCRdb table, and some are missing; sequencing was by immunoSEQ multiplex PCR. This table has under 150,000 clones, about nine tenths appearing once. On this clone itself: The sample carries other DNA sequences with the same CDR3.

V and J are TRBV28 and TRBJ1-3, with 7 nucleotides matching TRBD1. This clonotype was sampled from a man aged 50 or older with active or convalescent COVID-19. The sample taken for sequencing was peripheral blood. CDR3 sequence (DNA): TGTGCCAGCAGTTTAGGAACAGGGGCTGGAAACACCATATATTTT. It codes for CASSLGTGAGNTIYF.